This TCR beta chain was recovered during a study of a mutant IDH1 vaccine in newly diagnosed glioma. Time point defined: baseline, week 1 (first vaccination visit). As to treatment: pre-vaccination baseline after standard-of-care therapy. The V and J ends lost 0 bases and 0 bases respectively, with 12 bases between them. The CDR3 is 16 residues long. Germline V gives CDR1 MGHRA, CDR2 YSYEKL. Assay used: immunoSEQ multiplex PCR; TCRdb lists only in-frame clones, some missing. The top ten hold 2% to 3% of the sample, which has nearly 50,000 clones, 86% seen once. V and J are TRBV4-1 and TRBJ2-7; D is unclear. The sample in question was PBMCs, obtained from a glioma patient treated with radiotherapy, temozolomide or both. The receptor's source is a middle-aged man with glioma. CDR3: CASSQEESISSYEQYF. CDR3 bases: TGCGCCAGCAGCCAAGAGGAAAGCATAAGCTCCTACGAGCAGTACTTC.